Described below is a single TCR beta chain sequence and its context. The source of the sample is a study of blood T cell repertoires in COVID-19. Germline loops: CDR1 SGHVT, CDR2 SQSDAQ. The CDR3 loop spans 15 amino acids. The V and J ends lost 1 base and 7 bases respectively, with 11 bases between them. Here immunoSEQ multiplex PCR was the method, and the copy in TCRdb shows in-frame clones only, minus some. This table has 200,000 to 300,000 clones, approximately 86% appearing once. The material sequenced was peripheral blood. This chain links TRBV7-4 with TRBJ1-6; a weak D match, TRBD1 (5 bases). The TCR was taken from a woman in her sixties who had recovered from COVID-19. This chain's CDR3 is CASSLVSGINSPLHF. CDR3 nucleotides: TGTGCCAGCAGCTTAGTGTCAGGGATCAATTCACCCCTCCACTTT.